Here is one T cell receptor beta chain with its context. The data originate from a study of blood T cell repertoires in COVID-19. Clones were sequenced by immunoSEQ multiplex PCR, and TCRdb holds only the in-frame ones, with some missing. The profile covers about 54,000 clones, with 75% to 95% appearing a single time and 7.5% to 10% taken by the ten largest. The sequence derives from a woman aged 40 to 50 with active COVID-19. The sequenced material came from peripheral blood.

This chain's CDR3 is CASSYSRGAGQETQYF. DNA of the CDR3: TGTGCCAGCAGTTACTCGCGGGGGGCCGGCCAAGAGACCCAGTACTTC. V gene TRBV6-5 combines with J gene TRBJ2-5, with 8 bases matching TRBD2. The CDR3 consists of 16 residues. Germline CDR1 MNHEY, CDR2 SVGAGI. Trimming at V came to 0 bases and at J to 1 base, leaving 4 bases not matched to a gene.